The next 28 T cell receptor beta chains were all read from a single sample in a study of T cells in Graves' hyperthyroidism and ophthalmopathy. RNA transcripts gave rise to amplified TCR beta CDR3 regions. When the TCR CDR3 underwent first-round RT-PCR, the HTBI primer set was used. In TCRdb, the multiplex PCR reads were re-called with MiXCR into one record per CDR3 protein. Seen here are 600,000 to 900,000 distinct CDR3 sequences, 16% observed once, and the top ten hold 8.4%. The sample comprised blood. The origin of the receptors is a man aged 18 to 30 with Graves' hyperthyroidism.

As for this clonotype: A much larger clonotype is one base distant, so this may be a read error. J is TRBJ1-1 and V is TRBV2; TRBD1 aligns across 7 bases. CDR3 length: 12 amino acids. V gave up 2 bases and J gave up 6 bases; unmatched junction bases: 0. Germline-derived CDR1 and CDR2 are SNHLY and FYNNEI. This CDR3 is CASSEQGAEAFF. CDR3 bases: TGTGCCAGCAGTGAACAGGGGGCTGAAGCTTTCTTT.

V is TRBV15 and J is TRBJ2-6; 9 positions agree with TRBD1. This CDR3 region has 18 residues. Germline V gives CDR1 LNHNV, CDR2 YYDKDF (reference sequence). The junction had 4 bases not matched to a gene; V was cut back by 0 bases and J by 1 base. In nucleotides, the CDR3 is TGTGCCACCAGCAGAGATCACAGGGGGCGTTCTGGGGCCAACGTCCTGACTTTC. Encoded protein: CATSRDHRGRSGANVLTF. Complete variable domain (other parts from reference TRBV15 and TRBJ2-6): DAMVIQNPRYQVTQFGKPVTLSCSQTLNHNVMYWYQQKSSQAPKLLFHYYDKDFNNEADTPDNFQSRRPNTSFCFLDIRSPGLGDTAMYLCATSRDHRGRSGANVLTFGAGSRLTVL.

This clonotype was counted at least ten times. The chain couples TRBV29-1 to TRBJ2-3, with 8 bases lining up with TRBD2. The CDR3 runs to 12 residues. Germline V gene lookup returns CDR1 SQVTM and CDR2 ANQGSEA. CDR3 loop: CRVVLAGDTQYF. CDR3 coding DNA: TGCAGGGTGGTGCTAGCGGGAGATACGCAGTATTTT.

This clonotype was seen ten or more times. The chain uses TRBV9 and TRBJ2-7; 10 bases map to TRBD2. The CDR3 contains 14 residues. Trimming cost V 3 bases and J 5 bases; bases outside gene matches: 5. In germline, CDR1 is SGDLS, CDR2 YYNGEE. The CDR3 protein is CASSASGSWDEQYF. The CDR3 nucleotides are TGTGCCAGCAGCGCTAGCGGGAGTTGGGACGAGCAGTACTTC.

The sample holds many counts of this clonotype. The chain uses TRBV9 and TRBJ2-7, with D possibly being TRBD2 (5 bases). The V end was cut by 0 bases, the J end by 0 bases, with 10 bases between. CDR3 length: 15 residues. Looked up from germline, CDR1 is SGDLS and CDR2 is YYNGEE. The CDR3 here is CASSVAPGSSYEQYF. The CDR3 coding sequence is TGTGCCAGCAGCGTAGCGCCGGGGAGCTCCTACGAGCAGTACTTC. Combining the CDR3 with reference TRBV9 and TRBJ2-7 gives the whole variable domain DSGVTQTPKHLITATGQRVTLRCSPRSGDLSVYWYQQSLDQGLQFLIQYYNGEERAKGNILERFSAQQFPDLHSELNLSSLELGDSALYFCASSVAPGSSYEQYFGPGTRLTVT.

This clonotype appeared many times. This sequence joins TRBV7-9 and TRBJ2-5; possibly TRBD1 for D (6 bases). The germline CDR1 and CDR2 sequences are SEHNR and FQNEAQ (reference sequence). The V end lost 2 bases, the J end lost 5 bases, and 12 bases lay between the germline ends. CDR3 length: 14 amino acids. CDR3 bases: TGTGCCAGCAGCTTACCAGGGGTCGGGGAGACCCAGTACTTC. Protein sequence: CASSLPGVGETQYF.

At least ten counts were recorded for this clonotype. CDR3 sequence reads: CASSLDGSNEKLFF. CDR3 coding DNA: TGTGCCAGCAGCTTAGACGGCTCAAATGAAAAACTGTTTTTT. This chain links TRBV13 with TRBJ1-4; D unresolved. The CDR3 has 14 residues. The germline gives CDR1 PRHDT, CDR2 FYEKMQ (reference sequence). V was shortened by 1 base and J by 5 bases, with 8 bases between the two germline ends.

This clonotype was recorded at least ten times. The chain links TRBV28 to TRBJ2-3, with 8 bases identical to TRBD2. The V gene's germline CDR1 is MDHEN and CDR2 SYDVKM. CDR3 length equals 15 residues. V lost 5 bases to trimming and J lost 4 bases; unmatched junction nucleotides: 8. CDR3 in DNA: TGTGCCAGCAGTCCCCAACGGGGGGGTGCAGATACGCAGTATTTT. Residues: CASSPQRGGADTQYF.

There are many counts of this clonotype. The chain combines TRBV15 with TRBJ2-1; D is unresolved. The V gene lost 1 base and the J gene lost 10 bases, with 20 bases spanning the gap. The CDR3 is 16 residues long. Per the germline V gene, CDR1 is LNHNV and CDR2 is YYDKDF (reference sequence). In DNA, the CDR3 is TGTGCCACCAGCAGAGCCCCTAATGACAATAGGCGCGAGCAGTTCTTC. Amino acids: CATSRAPNDNRREQFF.

The genes are TRBV7-9 and TRBJ2-7; possible D gene TRBD2, 5 bases. Germline V gene sequence: CDR1 SEHNR, CDR2 FQNEAQ (reference sequence). The CDR3 sequence is 15 residues long. V was clipped by 3 bases and J by 7 bases, with 19 bases between them. CDR3 bases: TGTGCCAGCAGCTTGGGCCGGCTTGGGTCGGGGGAGCAGTACTTC. This sequence encodes CASSLGRLGSGEQYF.

This clonotype showed up many times. This chain connects TRBV20-1 to TRBJ2-3; D remains ambiguous. Trimming shortened V by 0 bases and J by 4 bases, and 8 bases separated the two germline ends. The length of the CDR3 is 13 residues. Germline V CDR1 and CDR2: DFQATT, SNEGSKA (reference sequence). CDR3 bases: TGCAGTGCTAGAGATATGGTTGCAGATACGCAGTATTTT. Encoded protein: CSARDMVADTQYF.

The J gene is TRBJ1-4, the V gene TRBV13; D may be TRBD1 (5 bases). Germline V CDR1 and CDR2: PRHDT, FYEKMQ (reference sequence). This CDR3 is built from 14 residues. Trimming pared 6 bases from V and 10 bases from J, leaving 18 bases between. The CDR3 sequence: CASRIGQTGGKLFF. The CDR3 DNA follows: TGTGCCAGCAGGATTGGCCAGACCGGGGGAAAACTGTTTTTT.

Concerning this clonotype: Germline and junction disagree at one end, which may indicate a read error. The genes are TRBV5-1 and TRBJ2-1, with 8 bases that match TRBD2. Germline V CDR1 and CDR2: SGHRS, YFSETQ. The CDR3 sequence is 14 residues long. DNA of the CDR3: TGCGCCAGCAGCTTGGGGACTAGCTTAAATGAGCAGTCCTTC. Encoded protein: CASSLGTSLNEQSF.

This clonotype was detected only a few times. The genes are TRBV6-1 and TRBJ1-3, with unresolved D. V shed 0 bases and J shed 0 bases, with 6 bases lying between them. The CDR3 has 15 residues. Germline loops: CDR1 MNHNS, CDR2 SASEGT. CDR3 in DNA: TGTGCCAGCAGTGAAGCGCTCGGCTCTGGAAACACCATATATTTT. This gives the protein CASSEALGSGNTIYF.

The V gene is TRBV29-1, the J gene TRBJ2-7, with a tentative D call TRBD1 (5 bases). Per germline, CDR1 SQVTM and CDR2 ANQGSEA. V was cut by 2 bases and J by 0 bases, with 11 bases left in between. CDR3 size: 14 residues. The CDR3 nucleotides read TGCAGCGTTGAAAACCCCAGGGCCTCCTACGAGCAGTACTTC. Its protein is CSVENPRASYEQYF.

A single count supports this clonotype. This sequence joins TRBV4-1 and TRBJ2-7, with TRBD2 as a possible D gene (5 bases). The CDR3 runs 14 residues. Trimming took 2 bases from V and 3 from J, leaving 11 bases between them. Germline assignment: CDR1 MGHRA and CDR2 YSYEKL. In DNA form, the CDR3 reads TGCGCCAGCAGCCAAAGAGGTGAGGGCTACGAGCAGTACTTC. It encodes CASSQRGEGYEQYF.

The chain joins TRBV29-1 to TRBJ1-1; D call uncertain. There are 12 residues in the CDR3. Germline V gives CDR1 SQVTM, CDR2 ANQGSEA. V lost 3 bases, J lost 6 bases, and 11 bases lay in between. The CDR3: CSVEGRRAEAFF. CDR3 bases: TGCAGCGTTGAGGGGAGGAGGGCTGAAGCTTTCTTT.

The chain has TRBV12-3 or TRBV12-4 and TRBJ2-3, with D hard to call. The CDR3 has 14 residues. V was cut by 3 bases and J by 4 bases, with 11 bases left in between. The CDR3 DNA reads as TGTGCCAGCAGTTTTATAGATCTGGCAGATACGCAGTATTTT. Protein product: CASSFIDLADTQYF.

J is TRBJ2-1 and V is TRBV15; 7 nucleotides align to TRBD1. This CDR3 contains 15 residues. CDR1 and CDR2 from the germline V gene are LNHNV and YYDKDF (reference sequence). Trimming at V came to 5 bases and at J to 0 bases, leaving 4 bases not matched to a gene. The CDR3 DNA reads as TGTGCCACCAGCGGACAGGTGAGCTCCTACAATGAGCAGTTCTTC. It specifies CATSGQVSSYNEQFF.

As regards this clonotype: Since a much larger clone is just one base distant, this may be a read error. The chain recombines TRBV29-1 with TRBJ2-1, with TRBD2 matching over 10 bases. The CDR3 spans 18 residues. Germline V CDR1 and CDR2: SQVTM, ANQGSEA. Here the CDR3 DNA reads TGCGGCGTTGAAGAGATCCCCGTGGGTAGCGGGAGGATTAGGGAGCAGTTCTTC. As protein: CGVEEIPVGSGRIREQFF.

The chain links TRBV27 to TRBJ2-5; possibly TRBD1 for D (5 bases). CDR1 is MNHEY, CDR2 SMNVEV, per germline (reference sequence). The V end was cut by 4 bases, the J end by 4 bases, with 13 bases between. The CDR3 has 14 amino acids. The chain's CDR3 is CASSYQGPGETQYF. As DNA, the CDR3 is TGTGCCAGCAGTTACCAGGGCCCTGGAGAGACCCAGTACTTC.

This chain links TRBV4-2 with TRBJ1-3; D is unclear. The CDR3 runs 14 residues. V was trimmed by 4 bases and J by 2 bases, leaving 9 bases between them. Germline CDR1 and CDR2: LGHNA and YNFKEQ. The CDR3 protein is CASSLGEAGNTIYF. CDR3 nucleotide sequence: TGTGCCAGCAGCCTGGGAGAGGCTGGAAACACCATATATTTT.

The chain carries TRBV19 and TRBJ1-5, with D perhaps matching TRBD1 (5 bases). CDR3 size: 13 residues. Germline V gives CDR1 LNHDA, CDR2 SQIVND (reference sequence). V lost 3 bases to trimming and J lost 5 bases, with 8 bases between them. CDR3 loop: CASSIRVDQPQHF. The CDR3 DNA reads as TGTGCCAGTAGTATCAGGGTGGATCAGCCCCAGCATTTT.

In its sample, this clonotype was seen a few times. This chain uses TRBV29-1 with TRBJ2-3; D possibly corresponds to TRBD2 (6 bases). The CDR3 covers 11 residues. V was trimmed by 5 bases and J by 6 bases, leaving 9 bases between them. CDR1 is SQVTM, CDR2 ANQGSEA, per germline. In DNA form, the CDR3 reads TGCAGCGTTAACCGGGGGGATACGCAGTATTTT. This translates into CSVNRGDTQYF.

This clonotype was seen many times. V and J are TRBV2 and TRBJ2-5; no definite D call. Trimming pared 7 bases from V and 5 bases from J, leaving 17 bases between. This CDR3 has 14 amino acids. Germline V gene data show CDR1 as SNHLY and CDR2 as FYNNEI. The CDR3 here is CASNKAPRWETQYF. CDR3 nucleotides: TGTGCCAGCAATAAAGCGCCCAGGTGGGAGACCCAGTACTTC. The full variable domain, in which reference TRBV2 and TRBJ2-5 provide the parts outside the CDR3, is EPEVTQTPSHQVTQMGQEVILRCVPISNHLYFYWYRQILGQKVEFLVSFYNNEISEKSEIFDDQFSVERPDGSNFTLKIRSTKLEDSAMYFCASNKAPRWETQYFGPGTRLLVL.

This clonotype was seen a handful of times. The V gene is TRBV7-3, the J gene TRBJ2-1; 8 bases agree with TRBD2. V was clipped by 8 bases and J by 5 bases; unmatched bases: 5. The CDR3 has 13 amino acids. The germline CDR1 and CDR2 sequences are SGHTA and FQGTGA. CDR3 sequence reads: CASGAGVNNEQFF. The CDR3 coding sequence is TGTGCCAGCGGAGCGGGAGTGAACAATGAGCAGTTCTTC.

This clonotype was found many times. J is TRBJ2-2 and V is TRBV24-1, with 11 bases identical to TRBD2. CDR1 is KGHDR, CDR2 SFDVKD, per germline. The CDR3 extends over 18 amino acids. After removal of 3 bases from V and 2 bases from J, the junction contained 7 bases not matched to a gene. CDR3 protein: CATSDPTSGSINTGELFF. CDR3 DNA: TGTGCCACCAGTGATCCAACTAGCGGGAGTATCAACACCGGGGAGCTGTTTTTT.

A single count supports this clonotype. The genes are TRBV12-3 or TRBV12-4 and TRBJ2-1, with D possibly matching TRBD2 (6 bases). The CDR3 runs 16 residues. Trimming shortened V by 3 bases and J by 5 bases, and 17 bases separated the two germline ends. CDR3 loop: CASSFPVTSPDNEQFF. The CDR3 DNA reads as TGTGCCAGCAGTTTCCCTGTAACTAGCCCAGACAATGAGCAGTTCTTC.